The clone carrying this T cell receptor (beta chain) was detected a few times. TCRdb re-called the 5' RACE reads through MiXCR, storing one row per CDR3 protein. The sample yields 250,000 to 400,000 distinct CDR3 sequences, about 9.9% seen once. This sample is part of a study of CD8 T cells in ankylosing spondylitis. Germline V gives CDR1 SGHTA, CDR2 FQGNSA. Trimming removed 3 bases at V and 6 bases at J, with 17 bases between. The CDR3 is made up of 16 amino acids. Sequenced material: blood, either unsorted or a sorted T cell fraction (not recorded which). The chain links TRBV7-2 to TRBJ1-4, with no clear D. This clonotype was obtained from a female donor with ankylosing spondylitis or in good health (not recorded which). The CDR3 sequence: CASSLSRGVFDEKLFF. The CDR3 nucleotides are TGTGCCAGCAGCTTGTCCCGGGGAGTGTTTGATGAAAAACTGTTTTTT.